The 7 T cell receptor beta chains below come from one sample, sequenced in a study of blood T cell repertoires in COVID-19 (dated by TCRdb to 2018 to 2021). Library generation was performed with the immunoSEQ multiplex PCR assay. TCRdb re-hosts the immuneACCESS table, in-frame sequences only. Its copies lack some clones; in the studies checked, an unresolved V gene accounts for under half of them, and the cause for the rest is not known. Counted in this sample were about 300,000 clones; roughly 85% of them appeared once. Jointly, the top ten make up approximately 5.2% of the sample. What was sequenced was PBMCs or T cells enriched from blood (not recorded which). These receptors were collected from a woman under 40 who had recovered from COVID-19.

The chain links TRBV25-1 to TRBJ1-6; D ambiguous. Trimming stripped 5 bases from V and 3 bases from J, with 8 bases between. CDR3 length: 14 residues. Germline V CDR1 and CDR2: MGHDK, SYGVNS. The CDR3 DNA follows: TGTGCCAGCAGTCCCGCGATCTATAATTCACCCCTCCACTTT. Translated, it gives CASSPAIYNSPLHF.

The V and J genes are TRBV5-4 and TRBJ1-4; D is uncertain. V lost 4 bases, J lost 4 bases, and 11 bases lay in between. The length of the CDR3 is 14 residues. Germline V CDR1 and CDR2: SGHNT, YYREEE (reference sequence). The CDR3 DNA reads TGTGCCAGCAGCCTCAGTCCCAGTAATGAAAAACTGTTTTTT. Translating it yields CASSLSPSNEKLFF.

A single count supports this clone. The CDR3 bases are TGTGCCAGTAGAAACAGGGAGACCGGGGAGCTGTTTTTT. It yields the protein CASRNRETGELFF. The rearrangement joins TRBV19 to TRBJ2-2; possible D gene TRBD1, 6 bases. CDR1 is LNHDA, CDR2 SQIVND, per germline (reference sequence). There are 13 residues in the CDR3. Between the trimmed V and J ends, which lost 6 bases and 5 bases, there was a span of 10 bases. The whole variable domain, filled in from reference TRBV19 and TRBJ2-2, reads DGGITQSPKYLFRKEGQNVTLSCEQNLNHDAMYWYRQDPGQGLRLIYYSQIVNDFQKGDIAEGYSVSREKKESFPLTVTSAQKNPTAFYLCASRNRETGELFFGEGSRLTVL.

The chain has TRBV6-5 and TRBJ2-1, with D possibly TRBD1 on 6 matching bases. CDR3 size: 11 residues. V lost 6 bases and J lost 8, with 8 bases in between. Per the germline V gene, CDR1 is MNHEY and CDR2 is SVGAGI. In DNA, the CDR3 is TGTGCCAGCAGCCCAGGGGATGAGCAGTTCTTC. Translated, it gives CASSPGDEQFF.

In this sample, this clone turned up once. The chain joins TRBV10-3 to TRBJ1-2; D is unclear. The CDR3 loop spans 14 amino acids. With 6 bases removed from V and 1 base from J, the gap between germline ends came to 12 bases. Germline V gene lookup returns CDR1 ENHRY and CDR2 SYGVKD. In DNA form, the CDR3 reads TGTGCCATCAGCGCTATCCCCCATAACTATGGCTACACCTTC. This translates into CAISAIPHNYGYTF.

This clone was seen once. The gene calls are TRBV7-2 and TRBJ2-1, with 8 bases lining up with TRBD1. Germline CDR1 and CDR2: SGHTA and FQGNSA. Trimming cost V 3 bases and J 5 bases; bases outside gene matches: 6. This CDR3 spans 15 amino acids. The CDR3 DNA is TGTGCCAGCAGCTTCGGACAGGGTGGACACAATGAGCAGTTCTTC. Residues: CASSFGQGGHNEQFF. The full variable domain, with the rest looked up from reference TRBV7-2 and TRBJ2-1, is GAGVSQSPSNKVTEKGKDVELRCDPISGHTALYWYRQSLGQGLEFLIYFQGNSAPDKSGLPSDRFSAERTGGSVSTLTIQRTQQEDSAVYLCASSFGQGGHNEQFFGPGTRLTVL.

The chain carries TRBV28 and TRBJ1-6; D is perhaps TRBD1 (6 bases). The CDR3 covers 15 residues. Trimming took 4 bases from V and 7 from J, leaving 14 bases between them. The germline V gene has CDR1 MDHEN and CDR2 SYDVKM. This CDR3 reads CASSSPGGPNSPLHF. CDR3 DNA sequence: TGTGCCAGCAGTTCCCCGGGGGGCCCAAATTCACCCCTCCACTTT.